This T cell receptor beta chain was observed in a study of T cell repertoires in cytomegalovirus infection. Germline V CDR1 and CDR2: SGHTA, FQGTGA. V shed 0 bases and J shed 6 bases, with 11 bases lying between them. There are 14 residues in the CDR3. MiXCR, run by TCRdb on the reads, gives a single entry per CDR3 protein. The sample holds fewer than 850,000 distinct CDR3 sequences, almost 30% seen once. Details on this clonotype: Its antigen is not identified.

The chain employs TRBV7-3 and TRBJ1-1; a weak D match, TRBD1 (5 bases). This TCR derives from a human donor in good health (CMV status not recorded). Some clones in this sample may be carry-over from other donors' samples. The sequenced sample was cultured CD8+ T cells from PBMCs, obtained from culture after CMV antigen stimulation. The CDR3 protein is CASSLTGVGAEAFF. The CDR3 DNA reads TGTGCCAGCAGCTTAACAGGGGTTGGGGCTGAAGCTTTCTTT.